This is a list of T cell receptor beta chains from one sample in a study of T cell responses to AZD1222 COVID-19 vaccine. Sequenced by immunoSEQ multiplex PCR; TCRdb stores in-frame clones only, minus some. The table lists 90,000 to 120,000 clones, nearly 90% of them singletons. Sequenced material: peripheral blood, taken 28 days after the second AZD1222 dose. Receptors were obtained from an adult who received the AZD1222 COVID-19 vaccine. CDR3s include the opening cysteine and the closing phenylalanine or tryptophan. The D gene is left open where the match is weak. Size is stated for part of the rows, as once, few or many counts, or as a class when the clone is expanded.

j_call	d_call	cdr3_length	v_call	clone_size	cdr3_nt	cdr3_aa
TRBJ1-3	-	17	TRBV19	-	TGTGCCAGTAGTATAACCTGGACTTCTCGCTCTGGAAACACCATATATTTT	CASSITWTSRSGNTIYF
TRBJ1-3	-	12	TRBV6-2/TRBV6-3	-	TGTGCCAGCAGCCCCAAGGGAAACACCATATATTTT	CASSPKGNTIYF
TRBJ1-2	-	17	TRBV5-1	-	TGCGCCAGCAGCTTGGCCTTACTGCCCGGCAGCGCCTATGGCTACACCTTC	CASSLALLPGSAYGYTF
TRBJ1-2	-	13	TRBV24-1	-	TGTGCCACCAGTCCACCGGGAAACTATGGCTACACCTTC	CATSPPGNYGYTF
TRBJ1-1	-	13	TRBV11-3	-	TGTGCCAGCAGCCGCGAACGGAACACTGAAGCTTTCTTT	CASSRERNTEAFF
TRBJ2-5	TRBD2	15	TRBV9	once	TGTGCCAGCAGCGTAGCAGCGGGAGTAGGAGAGACCCAGTACTTC	CASSVAAGVGETQYF
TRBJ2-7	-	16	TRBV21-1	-	TGTGCCAGCAGCAGACGTAGCGGGAGGTTTAGCTACGAGCAGTACTTC	CASSRRSGRFSYEQYF
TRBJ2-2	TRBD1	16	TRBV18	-	TGTGCCAGCTCACCGGCAGGGGGCAAGGACACCGGGGAGCTGTTTTTT	CASSPAGGKDTGELFF
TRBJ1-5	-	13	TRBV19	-	TGTGCCAGTAGTCCAGGGTTGGATCAGCCCCAGCATTTT	CASSPGLDQPQHF
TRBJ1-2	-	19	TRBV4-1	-	TGCGCCAGCAGCCAAACCAGCGAGGGAATCGGTGCTCAAGTCTATGGCTACACCTTC	CASSQTSEGIGAQVYGYTF
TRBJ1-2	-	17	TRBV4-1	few	TGCGCCAGCAGCCAAGATTGGGGAGTCACCGCTAACTATGGCTACACCTTC	CASSQDWGVTANYGYTF
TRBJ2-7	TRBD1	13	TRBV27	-	TGTGCCAGCAGGCGTCTCGACAGGGACGAGCAGTACTTC	CASRRLDRDEQYF
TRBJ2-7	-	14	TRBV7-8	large	TGTGCCAGCAGCAAGCCCGGGACCGCCTACGAGCAGTACTTC	CASSKPGTAYEQYF
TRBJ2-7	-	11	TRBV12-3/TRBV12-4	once	TGTGCCAGCAGTTTACGGGGCGAGCAGTACTTC	CASSLRGEQYF
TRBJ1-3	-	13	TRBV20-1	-	TGCAGTGCTAGTAAGGGCTCTGGAAACACCATATATTTT	CSASKGSGNTIYF
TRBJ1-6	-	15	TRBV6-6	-	TGTGCCAGCAGTTACTCGGGGGATAAGGATTCACCCCTCCACTTT	CASSYSGDKDSPLHF
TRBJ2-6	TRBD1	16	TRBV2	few	TGTGCCAGCAGTTCGGACAGGGGTGCAGGGGCCAACGTCCTGACTTTC	CASSSDRGAGANVLTF
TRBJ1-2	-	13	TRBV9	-	TGTGCCAGCAGCGCAATCAGCAACTATGGCTACACCTTC	CASSAISNYGYTF
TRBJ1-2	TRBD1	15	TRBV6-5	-	TGTGCCAGCAGTTACTCCCTGGACAGGGTTCATGGCTACACCTTC	CASSYSLDRVHGYTF
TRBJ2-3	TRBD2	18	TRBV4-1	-	TGCGCCAGCAGCCACAGTCTACTAGCGGGAGCCCGCACAGATACGCAGTATTTT	CASSHSLLAGARTDTQYF
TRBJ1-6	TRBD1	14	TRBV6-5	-	TGTGCCAGCAGAGGACAGGGTGGCAATCCACCCCTCCACTTT	CASRGQGGNPPLHF
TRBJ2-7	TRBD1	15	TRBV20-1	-	TGCAGTGCTAGTTCCGGGACAGGGTTTTCCTACGAGCAGTACTTC	CSASSGTGFSYEQYF
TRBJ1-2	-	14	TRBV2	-	TGTGCCAGCAGTGAAGGGACAACCATCTATGGCTACACCTTC	CASSEGTTIYGYTF
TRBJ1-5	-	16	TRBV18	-	TGTGCCAGCTCACCGTCCGTCCCTAATAGCAATCAGCCCCAGCATTTT	CASSPSVPNSNQPQHF
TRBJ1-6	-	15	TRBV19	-	TGTGCCAGTAAGGGCAGGAGGTCCCTGGATTCACCCCTCCACTTT	CASKGRRSLDSPLHF
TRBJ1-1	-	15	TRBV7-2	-	TGTGCCAGCAGCCCAGAACACTTGTTGAACACTGAAGCTTTCTTT	CASSPEHLLNTEAFF
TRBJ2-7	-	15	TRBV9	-	TGTGCCAGCAGCGTAGGCGGGGGCGCGATGGGGGAGCAGTACTTC	CASSVGGGAMGEQYF
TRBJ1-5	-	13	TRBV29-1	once	TGCAGCGTGGGGCAGGAGATCAATCAGCCCCAGCATTTT	CSVGQEINQPQHF
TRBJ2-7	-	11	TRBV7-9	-	TGTGCCAGCAGCGTAGCTGGCGAGCAGTACTTC	CASSVAGEQYF
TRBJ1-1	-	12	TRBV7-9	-	TGTGCCAGCAGCTTAGTAGGGCTTGAAGCTTTCTTT	CASSLVGLEAFF
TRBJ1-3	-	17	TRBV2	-	TGTGCCAGCAGTGAATATATAGGATTTAGCTCTGGAAACACCATATATTTT	CASSEYIGFSSGNTIYF
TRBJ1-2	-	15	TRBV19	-	TGTGCCAGTAGTATTAAGGCGACGGATAACTATGGCTACACCTTC	CASSIKATDNYGYTF
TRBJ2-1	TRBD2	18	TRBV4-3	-	TGCGCCAGCAGCCAGACCGCGGGACTAGCGGGAGTCAACAATGAGCAGTTCTTC	CASSQTAGLAGVNNEQFF
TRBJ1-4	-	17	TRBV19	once	TGTGCCAGTAGTCGGAAGGGAGGCGGAAGAACTAATGAAAAACTGTTTTTT	CASSRKGGGRTNEKLFF
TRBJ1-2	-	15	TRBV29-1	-	TGCAGCGTTTCTATTAGCCCTACGATATTCTATGGCTACACCTTC	CSVSISPTIFYGYTF
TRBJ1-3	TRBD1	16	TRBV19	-	TGTGCCAGTAGTTTCCGGACAGGGGGCTCTGGAAACACCATATATTTT	CASSFRTGGSGNTIYF
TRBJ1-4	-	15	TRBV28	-	TGTGCCAGCAGTTTAGTTGGGGCAACTAATGAAAAACTGTTTTTT	CASSLVGATNEKLFF
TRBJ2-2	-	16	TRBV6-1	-	TGTGCCAGCAGTGAAGCGCTAGCGACCCCTTTAGGGGAGCTGTTTTTT	CASSEALATPLGELFF